This TCR beta chain comes out of a study of blood T cell repertoires in COVID-19. On the study more broadly: COVID-19 samples, acute and convalescent, were from the United States, Italy and Spain. Nucleic acid was either cDNA or gDNA, and it came from T cells, B-cell-depleted T cells, or PBMCs.

Original methodology: The assay estimated nucleated cells by amplifying reference gene primers. Only in-frame clones appear in the TCRdb table, and some are missing; sequencing was by immunoSEQ multiplex PCR. D and trimming were read from the DNA, whereas the V and J calls and clone size are those reported in that table. The table has roughly 60,000 clones, roughly 85% seen once. Germline CDR1 and CDR2: SGHVS and FQNEAQ. The CDR3 is 15 amino acids. With 6 bases clipped from V and 6 bases from J, the junction kept 9 bases outside the gene matches. Source material: peripheral blood. V is TRBV7-8 and J is TRBJ2-3; 10 bases are a match to TRBD2. The receptor was derived from a human donor in a cohort sampled during active COVID-19. The CDR3 DNA follows: TGTGCCAGCAGGCCTAGCGGGAGTCGGGCCGATACGCAGTATTTT. Amino acid sequence: CASRPSGSRADTQYF.